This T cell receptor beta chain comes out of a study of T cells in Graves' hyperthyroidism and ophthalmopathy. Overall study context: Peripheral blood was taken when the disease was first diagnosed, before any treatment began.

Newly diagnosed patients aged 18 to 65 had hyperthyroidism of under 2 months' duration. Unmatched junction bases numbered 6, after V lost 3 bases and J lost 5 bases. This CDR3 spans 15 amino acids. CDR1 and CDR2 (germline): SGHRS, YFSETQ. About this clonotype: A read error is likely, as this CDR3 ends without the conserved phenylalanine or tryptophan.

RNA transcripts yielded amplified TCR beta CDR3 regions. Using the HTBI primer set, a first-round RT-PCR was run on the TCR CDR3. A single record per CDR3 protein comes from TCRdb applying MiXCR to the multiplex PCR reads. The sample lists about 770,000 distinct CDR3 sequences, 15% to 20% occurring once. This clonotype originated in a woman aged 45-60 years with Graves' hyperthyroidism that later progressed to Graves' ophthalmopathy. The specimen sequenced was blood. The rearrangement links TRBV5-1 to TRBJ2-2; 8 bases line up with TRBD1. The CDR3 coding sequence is TGCGCCAGCAGCTACGACAGGGGATGGACCGGGGAGCTGTTTGTT. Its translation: CASSYDRGWTGELFV.